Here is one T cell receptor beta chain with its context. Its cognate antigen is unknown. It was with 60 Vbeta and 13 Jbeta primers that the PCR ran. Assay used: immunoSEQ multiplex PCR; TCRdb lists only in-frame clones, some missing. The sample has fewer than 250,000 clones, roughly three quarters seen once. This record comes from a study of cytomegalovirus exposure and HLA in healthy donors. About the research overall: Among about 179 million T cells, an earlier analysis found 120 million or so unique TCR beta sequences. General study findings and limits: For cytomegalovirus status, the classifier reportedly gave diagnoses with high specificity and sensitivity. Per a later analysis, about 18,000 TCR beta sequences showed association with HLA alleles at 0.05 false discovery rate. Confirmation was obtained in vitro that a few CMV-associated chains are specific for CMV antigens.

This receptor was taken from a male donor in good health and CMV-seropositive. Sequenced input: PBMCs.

The CDR3 region has the DNA TGTGCCAGCTCACCCTATGACGGCGGAGTTACTGAAGCTTTCTTT. Protein sequence: CASSPYDGGVTEAFF. This sequence joins TRBV18 and TRBJ1-1; no firm D call. CDR1 and CDR2 (germline): KGHSH, LQKENI. The CDR3 loop spans 15 amino acids. V lost 3 bases and J lost 5, with 16 bases in between.